Sequencing of this T cell receptor beta chain was carried out in a study of T cells expressing NK-cell markers. TCRdb reprocessed the 5' RACE reads; each CDR3 protein has one entry and no DNA is given. The listing records 200,000 to 300,000 distinct CDR3 sequences. In germline, CDR1 is SGHAT, CDR2 FQNNGV. This CDR3 is 18 amino acids long. This TCR was sampled from a man aged 18 to 30 in good health. This chain connects TRBV11-2 to TRBJ2-4; TCRdb's assignment of TRBD1 cannot be checked, as there is no DNA. Sequenced material: blood T cells: a sorted CD56 or NKG2C T cell subset, CD4+ or CD8+ T cells, or bulk PBMC T cells (not recorded which). The CDR3 loop is CASSRAFETASTFRFQYF.